Presented here are 32 T cell receptor beta chains from one specimen sequenced in a study of cytomegalovirus exposure and HLA in healthy donors. Method: immunoSEQ multiplex PCR; TCRdb's copy keeps in-frame clones and lacks some. This sample has roughly 60,000 clones, with about 90% found just once. The sequencing sample was made of PBMCs. These receptors were collected from a woman aged 18-30 years in good health and CMV-seronegative.

The chain couples TRBV10-2 to TRBJ2-1; 11 bases align to TRBD1. With V trimmed by 10 bases and J by 8 bases, 7 bases remained unmatched. Per germline, CDR1 WSHSY and CDR2 SAAADI. This CDR3 contains 13 residues. In DNA, the CDR3 is TGCGCCACAGGACAGGGGGCGCTGGATGAGCAGTTCTTC. It is translated as CATGQGALDEQFF.

The chain combines TRBV9 with TRBJ1-2; 11 bases agree with TRBD1. Germline-derived CDR1 and CDR2 are SGDLS and YYNGEE. The V gene end was trimmed by 3 bases and the J gene end by 4 bases; junction bases not matched to a gene: 5. This CDR3 contains 15 residues. The CDR3 DNA sequence: TGTGCCAGCAGCGCGAGCGGACAGGGGGCCTATGGCTACACCTTC. It encodes CASSASGQGAYGYTF.

The chain employs TRBV6-1 and TRBJ2-5, with D hard to call. CDR1 and CDR2 (germline): MNHNS, SASEGT. Between the trimmed V and J ends, which lost 4 bases and 1 base, there was a span of 7 bases. This CDR3 has 13 residues. CDR3 region: CASSVHSQETQYF. The CDR3 region has the DNA TGTGCCAGCAGTGTTCACAGCCAAGAGACCCAGTACTTC.

The CDR3 DNA follows: TGTGCCAGCAGCTTAACGGCAGGTGAAACTGAAGCTTTCTTT. The encoded protein is CASSLTAGETEAFF. The rearrangement uses TRBV11-3 and TRBJ1-1; D is uncertain. The CDR3 has 14 residues. Germline CDR1 SGHNT, CDR2 YENEEA. Trimming removed 2 bases from V and 5 bases from J, with 12 bases in between. Looking up the rest from reference TRBV11-3 and TRBJ1-1 gives the full variable domain: EAGVVQSPRYKIIEKKQPVAFWCNPISGHNTLYWYLQNLGQGPELLIRYENEEAVDDSQLPKDRFSAERLKGVDSTLKIQPAELGDSAVYLCASSLTAGETEAFFGQGTRLTVV.

The chain uses TRBV11-3 and TRBJ2-5, with 10 bases that match TRBD1. Germline assignment: CDR1 SGHNT and CDR2 YENEEA. The trim removed 4 bases at V and 5 bases at J, leaving 7 bases unmatched. The CDR3 extends over 15 amino acids. CDR3 nucleotide sequence: TGTGCCAGCAGCTACCGGGACAGGGGATATGAGACCCAGTACTTC. It codes for CASSYRDRGYETQYF.

A few counts support this clone. The chain couples TRBV28 to TRBJ2-2, with 8 bases lining up with TRBD1. Germline-derived CDR1 and CDR2 are MDHEN and SYDVKM. The CDR3 sequence is 16 residues long. The trim removed 7 bases at V and 7 bases at J, leaving 14 bases unmatched. The CDR3 spells CASTERGDRHSGELFF. The CDR3 bases are TGTGCCAGCACGGAAAGAGGGGACAGGCATAGCGGGGAGCTGTTTTTT.

The chain recombines TRBV12-5 with TRBJ1-1; D is perhaps TRBD1 (5 bases). The CDR3 runs 18 residues. The ends were cut back, 0 bases at V and 2 bases at J, with 19 bases in the middle. Germline V CDR1 and CDR2: LGHNT, FRNRAP. This chain's CDR3 is CASGLVWGRRGGNTEAFF. The CDR3, as DNA: TGTGCTAGTGGTTTGGTATGGGGGAGGAGAGGTGGTAACACTGAAGCTTTCTTT.

This clone was counted a single time. The chain combines TRBV27 with TRBJ2-5; D might be TRBD2 (6 bases). Trimming removed 5 bases from V and 4 bases from J, with 11 bases in between. The CDR3 runs to 13 residues. Germline V gives CDR1 MNHEY, CDR2 SMNVEV (reference sequence). The CDR3 region has the DNA TGTGCCAGCAGTGCCAGACTAGTAGAGACCCAGTACTTC. It translates to CASSARLVETQYF.

The V gene is TRBV15, the J gene TRBJ2-3; D may be TRBD1 (6 bases). Trimming cost V 0 bases and J 0 bases, with 10 bases left between them. Germline loops: CDR1 LNHNV, CDR2 YYDKDF (reference sequence). The CDR3 spans 16 residues. CDR3 nucleotides: TGTGCCACCAGCAGAGATCGAAGGGGGAGCACAGATACGCAGTATTTT. It codes for CATSRDRRGSTDTQYF.

The chain joins TRBV11-2 to TRBJ2-7, with 8 positions matching TRBD2. Germline CDR1 reads SGHAT; CDR2 reads FQNNGV. The length of the CDR3 is 15 residues. V lost 0 bases to trimming and J lost 0 bases; unmatched junction nucleotides: 1. The CDR3 nucleotides are TGTGCCAGCAGCTTAGAGGGGACTAGCTCCTACGAGCAGTACTTC. Its translation is CASSLEGTSSYEQYF. The complete variable domain, with remaining parts taken from reference TRBV11-2 and TRBJ2-7, reads EAGVAQSPRYKIIEKRQSVAFWCNPISGHATLYWYQQILGQGPKLLIQFQNNGVVDDSQLPKDRFSAERLKGVDSTLKIQPAKLEDSAVYLCASSLEGTSSYEQYFGPGTRLTVT.

The chain couples TRBV19 to TRBJ2-2; a weak D match, TRBD1 (6 bases). The germline V gene encodes CDR1 LNHDA and CDR2 SQIVND (reference sequence). V was trimmed by 6 bases and J by 4 bases, leaving 9 bases between them. This CDR3 spans 13 amino acids. The CDR3 is CASRMGATGELFF. CDR3 DNA: TGTGCCAGTAGAATGGGGGCCACCGGGGAGCTGTTTTTT.

V and J are TRBV5-8 and TRBJ2-7; possibly TRBD2 for D (5 bases). V lost 4 bases, J lost 7 bases, and 12 bases lay in between. CDR3 length equals 12 residues. CDR1 is SGHTS and CDR2 is YDEGEE in the germline V gene. CDR3 coding DNA: TGTGCCAGCAGCCGGGAATTCGGGGAGCAGTACTTC. This sequence encodes CASSREFGEQYF.

Of note for this clone: Relative to the germline gene, one junction end is altered; a read error may explain this. The chain uses TRBV6-1 and TRBJ2-1; weak D call: TRBD1 (5 bases). Germline values: CDR1 MNHNS, CDR2 SASEGT. CDR3 size: 13 residues. This chain's CDR3 is CASSEGQINAQFF. CDR3 in DNA: TGTGCCAGCAGTGAAGGACAGATCAATGCGCAGTTCTTC.

The chain has TRBV2 and TRBJ1-3, with a possible D match to TRBD1 (5 bases). This CDR3 is built from 14 residues. CDR1 is SNHLY, CDR2 FYNNEI, per germline. V was shortened by 2 bases and J by 5 bases, with 10 bases between the two germline ends. The CDR3 reads CASSESAGRNTIYF. CDR3 DNA sequence: TGTGCCAGCAGTGAATCGGCAGGGCGAAACACCATATATTTT.

This sequence joins TRBV4-1 and TRBJ2-7; tentatively, D is TRBD2 (5 bases). The CDR3 has 15 amino acids. Trimming took 3 bases from V and 5 from J, leaving 17 bases between them. Germline values: CDR1 MGHRA, CDR2 YSYEKL. The CDR3 loop reads CASSQPLPARDEQYF. CDR3 bases: TGCGCCAGCAGCCAGCCCTTACCGGCGAGGGACGAGCAGTACTTC.

The rearrangement links TRBV7-3 to TRBJ2-1, with TRBD2 as a possible D gene (6 bases). Germline CDR1 reads SGHTA; CDR2 reads FQGTGA. The CDR3 is made up of 13 amino acids. V lost 5 bases and J lost 7, with 12 bases in between. The CDR3: CASSLGGGNEQFF. The DNA of the CDR3 is TGTGCCAGCAGCCTGGGAGGAGGGAATGAGCAGTTCTTC.

The chain is built from TRBV7-2 and TRBJ2-1; 7 bases are shared with TRBD2. The CDR3 has 14 amino acids. Germline assignment: CDR1 SGHTA and CDR2 FQGNSA. J was trimmed by 4 bases and V by 3 bases; bases with no gene match: 3. CDR3 sequence reads: CASSFSGPYNEQFF. The CDR3 nucleotides read TGTGCCAGCAGCTTTAGCGGGCCGTACAATGAGCAGTTCTTC.

There are a few counts of this clone. CDR3 protein: CASGKEAGGYNEQFF. Here the CDR3 DNA reads TGTGCCAGTGGTAAAGAAGCGGGGGGATACAATGAGCAGTTCTTC. The V gene is TRBV19, the J gene TRBJ2-1; 9 bases are a match to TRBD2. CDR1 and CDR2 from the germline V gene are LNHDA and SQIVND (reference sequence). The ends lost 8 bases at V and 4 bases at J; junction bases unmatched: 9. The CDR3 consists of 15 residues.

V gene TRBV6-6 combines with J gene TRBJ1-2; D is undetermined. This CDR3 comprises 13 residues. V was cut by 6 bases and J by 2 bases, with 10 bases left in between. Germline CDR1 reads MNHNY; CDR2 reads SVGAGI (reference sequence). Written as DNA, the CDR3 is TGTGCCAGCAGCCTCACAGTAAACTATGGCTACACCTTC. Its protein is CASSLTVNYGYTF.

The chain links TRBV7-9 to TRBJ1-2; 7 bases agree with TRBD1. With 5 bases clipped from V and 5 bases from J, the junction kept 8 bases outside the gene matches. This CDR3 is built from 14 residues. Germline CDR1 and CDR2: SEHNR and FQNEAQ (reference sequence). Here the CDR3 DNA reads TGTGCCAGCAGCACGACAGGGATTATGTATGGCTACACCTTC. Protein sequence: CASSTTGIMYGYTF.

This clone was counted between two and nine times. J is TRBJ1-6 and V is TRBV27, with D possibly TRBD1 on 5 matching bases. The ends were cut back, 6 bases at V and 9 bases at J, with 21 bases in the middle. Germline values: CDR1 MNHEY, CDR2 SMNVEV (reference sequence). The CDR3 runs to 16 residues. CDR3 amino acids: CASRKIQELKSSPLHF. The CDR3 nucleotides are TGTGCCAGCAGAAAAATACAGGAGCTCAAATCTTCACCCCTCCACTTT.

The V and J genes are TRBV7-6 and TRBJ2-1; 10 bases align to TRBD2. Germline CDR1 SGHVS, CDR2 FNYEAQ. V shed 5 bases, J shed 4 bases, and the junction held 11 bases outside the gene matches. The CDR3 is made up of 17 amino acids. The CDR3 DNA reads as TGTGCCAGCAGCCTCCAAACCGGGACTAGCGTGTACAATGAGCAGTTCTTC. This translates into CASSLQTGTSVYNEQFF.

J is TRBJ2-3 and V is TRBV7-9; a weak D match, TRBD2 (5 bases). V was shortened by 3 bases and J by 2 bases, with 12 bases between the two germline ends. The CDR3 is 15 amino acids. Per the germline V gene, CDR1 is SEHNR and CDR2 is FQNEAQ (reference sequence). DNA for the CDR3: TGTGCCAGCAGCTTTATTTCGGGGTCCACAGATACGCAGTATTTT. It specifies CASSFISGSTDTQYF.

V and J are TRBV7-2 and TRBJ2-3; D remains ambiguous. Germline V gene sequence: CDR1 SGHTA, CDR2 FQGNSA. The length of the CDR3 is 15 residues. V lost 0 bases and J lost 1, with 8 bases in between. For the CDR3, the DNA is TGTGCCAGCAGCTTAGCGGAGTTAGGCACAGATACGCAGTATTTT. Translating gives CASSLAELGTDTQYF.

This clone was observed a single time. The rearrangement links TRBV6-5 to TRBJ1-4; 8 positions match TRBD1. Germline V gene lookup returns CDR1 MNHEY and CDR2 SVGAGI. The CDR3 runs to 14 residues. V shed 6 bases, J shed 8 bases, and the junction held 8 bases outside the gene matches. The CDR3 DNA follows: TGTGCCAGCAGCCCCGGGACAGGAGGCGAAAAACTGTTTTTT. The encoded protein is CASSPGTGGEKLFF.

The V gene is TRBV18, the J gene TRBJ2-1; D possibly corresponds to TRBD2 (5 bases). With 3 bases removed from V and 5 bases from J, the gap between germline ends came to 23 bases. Germline V CDR1 and CDR2: KGHSH, LQKENI. The CDR3 is made up of 18 amino acids. CDR3 nucleotide sequence: TGTGCCAGCTCACCCCGGGGTAGTACTTCCGCGGGCAACAATGAGCAGTTCTTC. This codes for CASSPRGSTSAGNNEQFF.

The sample holds one count of this clone. The chain employs TRBV15 and TRBJ1-5; TRBD1 aligns across 7 bases. CDR3 length: 16 residues. Trimming cost V 0 bases and J 4 bases; bases outside gene matches: 6. Germline CDR1 LNHNV, CDR2 YYDKDF (reference sequence). The CDR3 sequence: CATSRDRTGLNQPQHF. The CDR3 DNA follows: TGTGCCACCAGCAGAGATCGGACAGGATTAAATCAGCCCCAGCATTTT.

The rearrangement links TRBV19 to TRBJ1-5, with 8 bases identical to TRBD1. The CDR3 spans 16 residues. The ends lost 3 bases at V and 6 bases at J; junction bases unmatched: 10. Germline CDR1 is LNHDA and CDR2 is SQIVND (reference sequence). In DNA form, the CDR3 reads TGTGCCAGTAGTATCTTTGGACAGGGCGGGATTCAGCCCCAGCATTTT. Its translation is CASSIFGQGGIQPQHF.

This chain connects TRBV29-1 to TRBJ2-3, with D perhaps TRBD2 (5 bases). This CDR3 region has 13 residues. The germline gives CDR1 SQVTM, CDR2 ANQGSEA. Trimming removed 8 bases from V and 8 bases from J, with 20 bases in between. The CDR3, as DNA: TGCAGCATCTCTCCCGGGGTTTCAGGTACGCAGTATTTT. It translates to CSISPGVSGTQYF.

The genes are TRBV7-3 and TRBJ1-1; 11 bases match TRBD1. CDR1 is SGHTA, CDR2 FQGTGA, per germline. The J segment lost 5 bases and the V segment lost 6 bases, leaving 8 bases of the junction unmatched. The CDR3 runs to 15 residues. CDR3 nucleotides: TGTGCCAGCAGGCGCCGGGACAGGGGGAAAACTGAAGCTTTCTTT. It encodes CASRRRDRGKTEAFF.

The J gene is TRBJ2-5, the V gene TRBV19, with D tentatively TRBD2 (5 bases). Germline CDR1 reads LNHDA; CDR2 reads SQIVND (reference sequence). The CDR3 runs 16 residues. The V end lost 4 bases, the J end lost 5 bases, and 20 bases lay between the germline ends. The CDR3 DNA reads TGTGCCAGTAGTACCCTATCACGGGGATTGGAGGAGACCCAGTACTTC. This gives the protein CASSTLSRGLEETQYF.

The CDR3, as DNA: TGTGCCAGCAGCCCACCATGGGTGACTAGCACAGATACGCAGTATTTT. Residues: CASSPPWVTSTDTQYF. This chain joins TRBV11-2 and TRBJ2-3; D ambiguous. Trimming pared 5 bases from V and 0 bases from J, leaving 15 bases between. The CDR3 length is 16 residues. Looked up from germline, CDR1 is SGHAT and CDR2 is FQNNGV.